The next 10 T cell receptor beta chains were all read from a single sample in a study of blood T cell repertoires in COVID-19. Sequenced by immunoSEQ multiplex PCR; TCRdb stores in-frame clones only, minus some. This table has over 250,000 clones, about 87% appearing once. Sequencing was done on a sample of peripheral blood. The receptors derive from a woman aged 40 to 50 who had recovered from COVID-19.

This chain uses TRBV5-1 with TRBJ2-1; 9 bases fit TRBD2. Germline trimming cut 0 bases from V and 5 bases from J; bases unmatched to any gene: 9. This CDR3 is 17 amino acids long. CDR1 and CDR2 from the germline V gene are SGHRS and YFSETQ. CDR3 loop: CASSLALLAGTHNEQFF. The DNA for the CDR3 is TGCGCCAGCAGCTTGGCTCTCCTAGCGGGGACCCACAATGAGCAGTTCTTC. Full variable domain (missing parts from reference TRBV5-1 and TRBJ2-1): KAGVTQTPRYLIKTRGQQVTLSCSPISGHRSVSWYQQTPGQGLQFLFEYFSETQRNKGNFPGRFSGRQFSNSRSEMNVSTLELGDSALYLCASSLALLAGTHNEQFFGPGTRLTVL.

This chain links TRBV27 with TRBJ1-3; no clear D gene. Germline V CDR1 and CDR2: MNHEY, SMNVEV (reference sequence). This CDR3 has 11 amino acids. The V gene lost 5 bases and the J gene lost 4 bases, with 3 bases spanning the gap. The chain's CDR3 is CASSQGNTIYF. Here the CDR3 DNA reads TGTGCCAGCAGTCAAGGAAACACCATATATTTT.

The rearrangement joins TRBV7-8 to TRBJ1-1, with D unresolved. The ends were cut back, 5 bases at V and 0 bases at J, with 7 bases in the middle. CDR1 and CDR2 from the germline V gene are SGHVS and FQNEAQ. This CDR3 contains 13 residues. The CDR3: CASSPLMNTEAFF. The CDR3 DNA reads as TGTGCCAGCAGCCCACTTATGAACACTGAAGCTTTCTTT.

This chain links TRBV11-2 with TRBJ2-2, with 8 bases matching TRBD2. The CDR3 is made up of 16 amino acids. CDR1 and CDR2 from the germline V gene are SGHAT and FQNNGV. The junction had 12 bases not matched to a gene; V was cut back by 10 bases and J by 2 bases. The CDR3 sequence is CATTHRGGLNTGELFF. The CDR3 nucleotides read TGTGCCACAACCCACCGCGGGGGGCTTAACACCGGGGAGCTGTTTTTT. Supplemented by reference TRBV11-2 and TRBJ2-2, the full variable domain reads EAGVAQSPRYKIIEKRQSVAFWCNPISGHATLYWYQQILGQGPKLLIQFQNNGVVDDSQLPKDRFSAERLKGVDSTLKIQPAKLEDSAVYLCATTHRGGLNTGELFFGEGSRLTVL.

This sequence joins TRBV18 and TRBJ2-7; D possibly corresponds to TRBD1 (7 bases). Germline values: CDR1 KGHSH, CDR2 LQKENI. This CDR3 spans 16 amino acids. Trimming removed 3 bases at V and 6 bases at J, with 21 bases between. The CDR3 nucleotides are TGTGCCAGCTCACCCAGCCAGGGGGGAGTGTTCGGCGAGCAGTACTTC. Amino acids: CASSPSQGGVFGEQYF.

The CDR3 DNA sequence: TGCGCCAGCAGCCAACGGGGGGCGGGTATGCCAGATACGCAGTATTTT. It yields the protein CASSQRGAGMPDTQYF. This rearrangement joins TRBV4-3 to TRBJ2-3; perhaps TRBD2 as D (7 bases). The CDR3 has 16 residues. CDR1 is LGHNA and CDR2 is YSLEER in the germline V gene. Trimming pared 2 bases from V and 4 bases from J, leaving 16 bases between.

The chain links TRBV9 to TRBJ2-2; D perhaps matches TRBD2 (6 bases). CDR3 length: 12 residues. Trimming stripped 3 bases from V and 9 bases from J, with 9 bases between. Germline lookup yields CDR1 SGDLS and CDR2 YYNGEE. The CDR3 is CASSGRVRELFF. The DNA for the CDR3 is TGTGCCAGCAGCGGGAGGGTCAGGGAGCTGTTTTTT.

The chain recombines TRBV7-9 with TRBJ2-1; no firm D call. The germline V gene encodes CDR1 SEHNR and CDR2 FQNEAQ (reference sequence). V was cut by 2 bases and J by 0 bases, with 8 bases left in between. The CDR3 length is 15 residues. The CDR3 sequence is CASSLPPSSYNEQFF. CDR3 in DNA: TGTGCCAGCAGCTTACCACCGAGCTCCTACAATGAGCAGTTCTTC.

The CDR3 sequence is CASSQGTSGGAGADTQYF. For the CDR3, the DNA is TGTGCCAGCAGCCAAGGTACTAGCGGGGGGGCGGGAGCAGATACGCAGTATTTT. This chain uses TRBV3-1 (or the pseudogene TRBV3-2) with TRBJ2-3, with 13 positions matching TRBD2. The germline CDR1 and CDR2 sequences are LGHDT and YNNKEL (reference sequence). V trimming: 1 base; J trimming: 4 bases; junction bases outside the gene matches: 8. The CDR3 is 18 amino acids.

V gene TRBV19 combines with J gene TRBJ1-6, with 7 bases aligning to TRBD1. Germline loops: CDR1 LNHDA, CDR2 SQIVND (reference sequence). The CDR3 extends over 12 amino acids. With 5 bases clipped from V and 13 bases from J, the junction kept 5 bases outside the gene matches. CDR3 residues: CASSQTRGPLHF. The CDR3 coding sequence is TGTGCCAGTAGTCAAACCAGGGGGCCCCTCCACTTT.